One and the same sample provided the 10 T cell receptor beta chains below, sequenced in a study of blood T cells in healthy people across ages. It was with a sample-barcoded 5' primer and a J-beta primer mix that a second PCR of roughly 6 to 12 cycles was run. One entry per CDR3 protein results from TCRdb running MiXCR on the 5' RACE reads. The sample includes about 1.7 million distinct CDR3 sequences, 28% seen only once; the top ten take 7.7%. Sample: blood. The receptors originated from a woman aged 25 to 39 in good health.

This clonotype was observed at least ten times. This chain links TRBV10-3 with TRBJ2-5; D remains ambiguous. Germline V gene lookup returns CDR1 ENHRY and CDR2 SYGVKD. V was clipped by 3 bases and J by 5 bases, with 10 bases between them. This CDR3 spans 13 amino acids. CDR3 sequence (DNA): TGTGCCATCAGTGACGGCCAAACGGAGACCCAGTACTTC. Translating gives CAISDGQTETQYF.

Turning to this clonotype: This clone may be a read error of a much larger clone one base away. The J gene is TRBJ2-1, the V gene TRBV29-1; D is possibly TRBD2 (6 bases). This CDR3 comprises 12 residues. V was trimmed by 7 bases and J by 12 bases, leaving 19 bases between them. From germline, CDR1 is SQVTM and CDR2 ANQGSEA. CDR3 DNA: TGCAGCGGTGAGGAGGCGTACGGGGGGCAGTTCTTC. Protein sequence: CSGEEAYGGQFF.

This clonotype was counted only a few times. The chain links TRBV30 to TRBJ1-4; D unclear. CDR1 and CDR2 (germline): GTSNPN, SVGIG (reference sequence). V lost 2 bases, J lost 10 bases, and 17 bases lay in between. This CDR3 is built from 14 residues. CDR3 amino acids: CAWSPGPDRGKLFF. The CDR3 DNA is TGTGCCTGGAGTCCAGGCCCTGACCGGGGAAAACTGTTTTTT.

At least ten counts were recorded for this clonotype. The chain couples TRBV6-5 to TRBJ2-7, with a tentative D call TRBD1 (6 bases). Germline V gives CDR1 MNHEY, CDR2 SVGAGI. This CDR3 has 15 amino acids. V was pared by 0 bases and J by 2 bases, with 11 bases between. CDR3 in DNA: TGTGCCAGCAGTTACTCTCCCGGGACACCCTACGAGCAGTACTTC. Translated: CASSYSPGTPYEQYF.

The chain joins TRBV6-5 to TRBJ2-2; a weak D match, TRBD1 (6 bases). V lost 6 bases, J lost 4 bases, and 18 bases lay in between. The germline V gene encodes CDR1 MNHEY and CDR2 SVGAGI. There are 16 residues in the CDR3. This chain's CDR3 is CASSQGAGAGTGELFF. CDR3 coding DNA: TGTGCCAGCAGCCAAGGGGCAGGGGCCGGCACCGGGGAGCTGTTTTTT.

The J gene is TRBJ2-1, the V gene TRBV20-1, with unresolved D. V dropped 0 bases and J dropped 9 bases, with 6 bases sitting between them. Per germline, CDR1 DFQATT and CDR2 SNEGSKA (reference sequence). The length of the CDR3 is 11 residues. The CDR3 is CSARDYPEQFF. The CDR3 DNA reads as TGCAGTGCTAGAGATTACCCTGAGCAGTTCTTC.

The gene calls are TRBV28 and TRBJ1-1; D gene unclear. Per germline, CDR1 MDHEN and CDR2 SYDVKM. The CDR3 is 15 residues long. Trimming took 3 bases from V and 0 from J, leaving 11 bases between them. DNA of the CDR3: TGTGCCAGCAGTTTCTCCGAGACAATGAACACTGAAGCTTTCTTT. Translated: CASSFSETMNTEAFF.

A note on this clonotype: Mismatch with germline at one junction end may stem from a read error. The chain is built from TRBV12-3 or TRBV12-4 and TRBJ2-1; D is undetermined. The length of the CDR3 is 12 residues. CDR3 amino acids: CATSLGYNEQFF. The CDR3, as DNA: TGTGCCACCAGTTTGGGGTACAATGAGCAGTTCTTC.

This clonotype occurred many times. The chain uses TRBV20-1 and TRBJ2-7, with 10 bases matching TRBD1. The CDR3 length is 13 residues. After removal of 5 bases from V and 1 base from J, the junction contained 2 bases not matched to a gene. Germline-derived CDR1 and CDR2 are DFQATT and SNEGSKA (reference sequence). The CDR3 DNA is TGCAGTGCTCGGACAGGGGGATCCTACGAGCAGTACTTC. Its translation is CSARTGGSYEQYF.

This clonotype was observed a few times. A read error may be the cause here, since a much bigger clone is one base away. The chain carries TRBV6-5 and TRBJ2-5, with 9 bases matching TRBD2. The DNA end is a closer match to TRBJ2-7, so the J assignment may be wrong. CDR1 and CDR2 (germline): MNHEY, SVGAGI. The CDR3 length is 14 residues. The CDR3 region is CASSPEGTSHEQYF. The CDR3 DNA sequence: TGTGCCAGCAGCCCTGAAGGGACTAGCCACGAGCAGTACTTC.